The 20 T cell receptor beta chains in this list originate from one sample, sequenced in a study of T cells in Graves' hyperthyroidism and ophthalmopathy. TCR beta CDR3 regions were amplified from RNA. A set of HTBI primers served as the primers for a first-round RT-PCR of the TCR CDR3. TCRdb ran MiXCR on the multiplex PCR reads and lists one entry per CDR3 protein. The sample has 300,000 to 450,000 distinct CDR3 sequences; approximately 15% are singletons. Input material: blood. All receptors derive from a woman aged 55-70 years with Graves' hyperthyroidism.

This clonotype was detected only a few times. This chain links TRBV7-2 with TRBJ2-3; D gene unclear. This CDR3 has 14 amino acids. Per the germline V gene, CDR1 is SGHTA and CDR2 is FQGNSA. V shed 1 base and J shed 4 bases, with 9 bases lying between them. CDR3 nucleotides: TGTGCCAGCAGCTTAGTCTACGGCTCAGATACGCAGTATTTT. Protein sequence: CASSLVYGSDTQYF.

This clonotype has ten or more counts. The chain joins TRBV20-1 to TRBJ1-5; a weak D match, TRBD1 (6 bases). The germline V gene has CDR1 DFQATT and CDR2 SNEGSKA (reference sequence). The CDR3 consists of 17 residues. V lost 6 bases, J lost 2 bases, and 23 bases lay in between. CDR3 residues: CSALRGTGILGNQPQHF. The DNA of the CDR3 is TGCAGTGCCCTTAGAGGAACAGGGATTTTAGGCAATCAGCCCCAGCATTTT.

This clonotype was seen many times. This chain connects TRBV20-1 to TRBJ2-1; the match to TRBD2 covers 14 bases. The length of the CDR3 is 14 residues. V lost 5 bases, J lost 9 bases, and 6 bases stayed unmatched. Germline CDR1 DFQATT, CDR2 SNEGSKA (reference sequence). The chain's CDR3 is CSAVTSGRVGEQFF. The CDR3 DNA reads TGCAGTGCTGTGACTAGCGGGAGGGTAGGTGAGCAGTTCTTC.

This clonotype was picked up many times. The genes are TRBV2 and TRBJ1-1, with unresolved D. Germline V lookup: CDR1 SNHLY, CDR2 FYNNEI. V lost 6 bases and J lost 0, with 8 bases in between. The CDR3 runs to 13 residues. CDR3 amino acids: CASRAEMNTEAFF. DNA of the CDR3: TGTGCCAGCAGAGCAGAGATGAACACTGAAGCTTTCTTT.

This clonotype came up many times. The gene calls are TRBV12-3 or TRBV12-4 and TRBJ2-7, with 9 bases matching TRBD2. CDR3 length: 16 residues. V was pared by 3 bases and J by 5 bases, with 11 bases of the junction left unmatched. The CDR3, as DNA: TGTGCCAGCAGTTTCCGACGGCCCAGCGGGGGGAACGAGCAGTACTTC. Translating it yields CASSFRRPSGGNEQYF.

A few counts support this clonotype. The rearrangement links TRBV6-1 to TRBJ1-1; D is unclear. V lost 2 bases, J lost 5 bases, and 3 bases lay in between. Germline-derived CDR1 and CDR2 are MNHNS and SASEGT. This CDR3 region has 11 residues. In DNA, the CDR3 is TGTGCCAGCAGTGAACGGACTGAAGCTTTCTTT. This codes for CASSERTEAFF.

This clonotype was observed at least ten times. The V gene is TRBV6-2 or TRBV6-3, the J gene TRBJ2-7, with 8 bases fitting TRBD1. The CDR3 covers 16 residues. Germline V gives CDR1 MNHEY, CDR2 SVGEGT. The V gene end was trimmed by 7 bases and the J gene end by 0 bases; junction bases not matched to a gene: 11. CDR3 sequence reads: CASTLPPGQVSYEQYF. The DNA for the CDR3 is TGTGCCAGCACCCTACCCCCGGGACAGGTCTCCTACGAGCAGTACTTC.

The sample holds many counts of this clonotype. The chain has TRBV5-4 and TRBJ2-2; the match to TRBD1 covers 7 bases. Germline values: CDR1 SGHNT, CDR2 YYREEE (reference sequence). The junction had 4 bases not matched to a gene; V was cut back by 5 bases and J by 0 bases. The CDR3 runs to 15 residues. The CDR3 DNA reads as TGTGCCAGCAGGAACGGACAGGCGAACACCGGGGAGCTGTTTTTT. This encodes CASRNGQANTGELFF.

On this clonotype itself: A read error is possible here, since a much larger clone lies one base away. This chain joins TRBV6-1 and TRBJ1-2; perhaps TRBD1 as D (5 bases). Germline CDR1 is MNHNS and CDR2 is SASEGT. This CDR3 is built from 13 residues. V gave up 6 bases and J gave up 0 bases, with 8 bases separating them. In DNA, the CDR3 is TGTGCCAGCAGAGGGACCACTAACTATGGCTACACCTTC. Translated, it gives CASRGTTNYGYTF.

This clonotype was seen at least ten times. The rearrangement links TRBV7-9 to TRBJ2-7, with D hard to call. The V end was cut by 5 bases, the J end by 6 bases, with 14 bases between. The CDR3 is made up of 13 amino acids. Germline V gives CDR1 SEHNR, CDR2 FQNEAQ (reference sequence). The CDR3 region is CASSKPQIGEQYF. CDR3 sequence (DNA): TGTGCCAGCAGCAAGCCCCAGATCGGCGAGCAGTACTTC.

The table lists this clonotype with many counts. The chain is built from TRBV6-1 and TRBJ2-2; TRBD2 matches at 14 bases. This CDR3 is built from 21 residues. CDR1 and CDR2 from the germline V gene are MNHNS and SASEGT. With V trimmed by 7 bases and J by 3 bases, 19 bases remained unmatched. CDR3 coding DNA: TGTGCCAGCAATTACCGACCAGCGGGACTAGCGGGAGCTACTGACACCGGGGAGCTGTTTTTT. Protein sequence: CASNYRPAGLAGATDTGELFF.

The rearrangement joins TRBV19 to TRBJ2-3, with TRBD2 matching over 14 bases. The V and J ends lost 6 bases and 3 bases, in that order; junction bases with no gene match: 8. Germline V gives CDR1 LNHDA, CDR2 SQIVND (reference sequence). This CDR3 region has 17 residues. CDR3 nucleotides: TGTGCCAGTAGCCGAGCCGGGACTAGCGGGAGAACAGATACGCAGTATTTT. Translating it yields CASSRAGTSGRTDTQYF.

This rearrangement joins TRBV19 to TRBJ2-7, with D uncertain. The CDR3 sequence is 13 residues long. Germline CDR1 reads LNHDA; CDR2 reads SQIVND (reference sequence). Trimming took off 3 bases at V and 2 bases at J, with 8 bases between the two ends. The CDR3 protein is CASSISLAYEQYF. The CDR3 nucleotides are TGTGCCAGTAGTATCAGTTTGGCCTACGAGCAGTACTTC.

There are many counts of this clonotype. For the CDR3, the DNA is TGTGCCAGCAGCTCGGGACTAGCACCTTACAATGAGCAGTTCTTC. Translated, it gives CASSSGLAPYNEQFF. The chain employs TRBV7-2 and TRBJ2-1; 9 bases map to TRBD2. Germline V gene lookup returns CDR1 SGHTA and CDR2 FQGNSA. V lost 4 bases to trimming and J lost 4 bases; unmatched junction nucleotides: 5. The CDR3 has 15 amino acids.

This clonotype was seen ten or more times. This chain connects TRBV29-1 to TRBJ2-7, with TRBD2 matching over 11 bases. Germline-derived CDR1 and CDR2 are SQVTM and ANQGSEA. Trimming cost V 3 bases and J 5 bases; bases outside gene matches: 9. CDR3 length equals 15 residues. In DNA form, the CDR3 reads TGCAGCGTTGAGCGGCCGAGTAGCGGGAGGGACGAGCAGTACTTC. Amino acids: CSVERPSSGRDEQYF.

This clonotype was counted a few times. Here the CDR3 reads CAISGDIATNEKLFF. The CDR3 DNA reads TGTGCCATCAGTGGGGACATTGCAACTAATGAAAAACTGTTTTTT. The chain recombines TRBV10-3 with TRBJ1-4, with D tentatively TRBD1 (6 bases). The CDR3 runs to 15 residues. The V and J ends lost 4 bases and 0 bases respectively, with 9 bases between them. Germline V gene data show CDR1 as ENHRY and CDR2 as SYGVKD.

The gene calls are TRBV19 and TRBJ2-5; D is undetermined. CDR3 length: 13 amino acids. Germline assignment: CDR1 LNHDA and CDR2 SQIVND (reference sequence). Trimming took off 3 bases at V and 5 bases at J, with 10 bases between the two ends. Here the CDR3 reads CASSIEVWETQYF. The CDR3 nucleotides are TGTGCCAGTAGTATTGAAGTATGGGAGACCCAGTACTTC.

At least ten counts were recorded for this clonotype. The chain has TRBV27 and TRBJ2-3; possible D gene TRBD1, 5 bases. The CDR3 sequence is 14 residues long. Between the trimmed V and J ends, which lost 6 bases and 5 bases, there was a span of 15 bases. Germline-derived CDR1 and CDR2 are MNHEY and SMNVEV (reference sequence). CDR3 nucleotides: TGTGCCAGCAGCCGGACATCATTAGGAGATACGCAGTATTTT. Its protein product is CASSRTSLGDTQYF.

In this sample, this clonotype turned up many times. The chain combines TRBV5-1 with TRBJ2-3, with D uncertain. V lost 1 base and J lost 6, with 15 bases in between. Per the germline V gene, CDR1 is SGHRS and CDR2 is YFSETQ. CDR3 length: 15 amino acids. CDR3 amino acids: CASSLNQPQRDTQYF. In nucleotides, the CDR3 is TGCGCCAGCAGCTTGAACCAACCCCAACGGGATACGCAGTATTTT.

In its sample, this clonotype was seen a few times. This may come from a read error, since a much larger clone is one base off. CDR3 nucleotide sequence: TGTGCCAGCAGCCGAGGGATCCAAGAGACCCAGTACTTC. Its translation: CASSRGIQETQYF. V usage is TRBV3-1 and J usage is TRBJ2-5, with TRBD2 as a possible D gene (5 bases). With 4 bases removed from V and 1 base from J, the gap between germline ends came to 7 bases. CDR1 is LGHDT, CDR2 YNNKEL, per germline (reference sequence). This CDR3 is 13 amino acids long.